The rows below give T cell receptor beta chains drawn from one sample of a study of post-analysis software for immune sequencing data. MiXCR was run by TCRdb on the PCR reads, yielding one entry per CDR3 protein. Here the sample spans over 300,000 distinct CDR3 sequences, roughly 38% being singletons. Sequenced: blood. Every receptor here comes from a girl between 5 and 17 years old with multiple sclerosis. Each CDR3 is given with its conserved first and last residue. Each record gives: V gene, J gene, D gene, clone size, CDR3 protein, CDR3 DNA. D genes are given only for firm matches. Clone size is stated in some rows and not others, as once, few, many or a class when expanded.

V: TRBV5-1
J: TRBJ1-2
D: TRBD1
size: few
CDR3: CASSWTGGGPYGYTF
DNA: TGCGCCAGCAGCTGGACAGGGGGAGGCCCCTATGGCTACACCTTC

V: TRBV5-5
J: TRBJ2-7
D: -
size: -
CDR3: CASSVNREPNEQYF
DNA: TGTGCCAGCAGCGTAAACAGGGAACCCAACGAGCAGTACTTC

V: TRBV5-6
J: TRBJ2-6
D: TRBD1
size: few
CDR3: CASNWGPGQGTGANVRTF
DNA: TGTGCCAGCAATTGGGGACCGGGACAGGGCACTGGGGCCAACGTCCGGACTTTC

V: TRBV3-1
J: TRBJ1-4
D: TRBD1
size: many
CDR3: CASSPWEGGQEKLFF
DNA: TGTGCCAGCAGCCCCTGGGAGGGGGGACAGGAAAAACTGTTTTTT

V: TRBV6-2/TRBV6-3
J: TRBJ2-1
D: -
size: -
CDR3: CASSTLLGSGQFF
DNA: TGTGCCAGCAGCACACTTTTAGGCTCTGGGCAGTTCTTC

V: TRBV20-1
J: TRBJ2-1
D: TRBD1
size: few
CDR3: CSASHPRTGYNEQFF
DNA: TGCAGTGCTAGTCACCCACGGACAGGGTACAATGAGCAGTTCTTC

V: TRBV7-2
J: TRBJ2-5
D: -
size: -
CDR3: CASSLAHSSEAETQYF
DNA: TGTGCCAGCAGCTTAGCTCATTCTAGCGAAGCAGAGACCCAGTACTTC

V: TRBV20-1
J: TRBJ2-1
D: -
size: many
CDR3: CSARDRGGKVLYNEQFF
DNA: TGCAGTGCTAGAGATCGAGGGGGGAAAGTACTATACAATGAGCAGTTCTTC

V: TRBV6-1
J: TRBJ2-5
D: -
size: few
CDR3: CASILTGWETQYF
DNA: TGTGCCAGCATCCTAACAGGGTGGGAGACCCAGTACTTC

V: TRBV5-1
J: TRBJ2-1
D: -
size: -
CDR3: CASSLVSAEYNEQFF
DNA: TGCGCCAGCAGCTTGGTTAGCGCAGAATACAATGAGCAGTTCTTC

V: TRBV2
J: TRBJ2-7
D: TRBD2
size: -
CDR3: CASVLRGGATTSYEQYF
DNA: TGTGCCAGCGTCCTACGGGGAGGGGCGACAACCTCCTACGAGCAGTACTTC

V: TRBV7-2
J: TRBJ2-5
D: -
size: few
CDR3: CASRVAVKETQYF
DNA: TGTGCCAGCCGGGTTGCCGTGAAAGAGACCCAGTACTTC

V: TRBV5-1
J: TRBJ2-5
D: -
size: few
CDR3: CASSLDLTGETQYF
DNA: TGCGCCAGCAGCTTGGACCTAACAGGGGAGACCCAGTACTTC

V: TRBV2
J: TRBJ2-5
D: TRBD2
size: few
CDR3: CASSERGGAGETQYF
DNA: TGTGCCAGCAGTGAACGCGGGGGGGCCGGGGAGACCCAGTACTTC

V: TRBV27
J: TRBJ2-7
D: TRBD1
size: -
CDR3: CTSSLHTGTGSYEQYF
DNA: TGTACCAGCAGTTTACACACCGGGACAGGGTCCTACGAGCAGTACTTC

V: TRBV20-1
J: TRBJ2-5
D: -
size: -
CDR3: CGAFLGTSGGETQYF
DNA: TGCGGTGCCTTCTTAGGGACATCGGGTGGAGAGACCCAGTACTTC

V: TRBV4-2
J: TRBJ2-1
D: TRBD2
size: once
CDR3: CASSQDKSGEGEQFF
DNA: TGTGCCAGCAGCCAAGATAAGAGCGGGGAGGGTGAGCAGTTCTTC

V: TRBV24-1
J: TRBJ2-7
D: -
size: -
CDR3: CATSGGPGGDYEQYF
DNA: TGTGCCACCAGTGGGGGTCCCGGGGGAGATTACGAGCAGTACTTC

V: TRBV12-3/TRBV12-4
J: TRBJ2-6
D: -
size: -
CDR3: CASSLGAGFGRANVLTF
DNA: TGTGCCAGCAGTTTAGGAGCAGGGTTTGGAAGGGCCAACGTCCTGACTTTC

V: TRBV4-3
J: TRBJ2-1
D: TRBD2
size: -
CDR3: CASSQTIASIAGGNEQFF
DNA: TGCGCCAGCAGCCAAACCATCGCGTCGATAGCGGGGGGCAATGAGCAGTTCTTC

V: TRBV3-1
J: TRBJ2-5
D: -
size: -
CDR3: CASSQVRGGQETQYF
DNA: TGTGCCAGCAGCCAAGTACGTGGGGGTCAAGAGACCCAGTACTTC

V: TRBV7-9
J: TRBJ1-6
D: TRBD1
size: many
CDR3: CASSLAAGTDINSPLHF
DNA: TGTGCCAGCAGCTTAGCGGCGGGGACAGATATTAATTCACCCCTCCACTTT

V: TRBV12-3/TRBV12-4
J: TRBJ1-4
D: -
size: -
CDR3: CASSLRQGELFF
DNA: TGTGCCAGCAGTTTGAGGCAGGGCGAACTGTTTTTT

V: TRBV5-5
J: TRBJ2-5
D: TRBD2
size: -
CDR3: CASSFLAGVYQETQYF
DNA: TGTGCCAGCAGCTTTCTAGCGGGGGTGTACCAAGAGACCCAGTACTTC

V: TRBV6-1
J: TRBJ2-7
D: TRBD1
size: -
CDR3: CASSSPEQGFYEQYF
DNA: TGTGCCAGCAGTTCACCGGAACAGGGGTTCTACGAGCAGTACTTC

V: TRBV7-7
J: TRBJ2-5
D: -
size: many
CDR3: CASSLAQGPETQYF
DNA: TGTGCTAGCAGCTTAGCGCAGGGGCCAGAGACCCAGTACTTC

V: TRBV9
J: TRBJ2-1
D: -
size: -
CDR3: CASSPGRAGLYNEQFF
DNA: TGTGCCAGCAGCCCCGGTAGGGCGGGGCTTTACAATGAGCAGTTCTTC

V: TRBV14
J: TRBJ2-3
D: TRBD2
size: -
CDR3: CASSLAGMSTDTQYF
DNA: TGTGCCAGCAGTCTAGCGGGTATGAGCACAGATACGCAGTATTTT

V: TRBV6-2/TRBV6-3
J: TRBJ2-1
D: TRBD2
size: -
CDR3: CASSPGLAALENEQFF
DNA: TGTGCCAGCAGTCCGGGACTAGCGGCTTTGGAGAATGAGCAGTTCTTC

V: TRBV5-1
J: TRBJ2-5
D: -
size: many
CDR3: CASSFTVQETQYF
DNA: TGCGCCAGCAGCTTTACCGTGCAAGAGACCCAGTACTTC

V: TRBV20-1
J: TRBJ2-3
D: -
size: few
CDR3: CSAKDGGTDTQYF
DNA: TGCAGTGCTAAAGACGGAGGAACAGATACGCAGTATTTT

V: TRBV28
J: TRBJ1-2
D: -
size: -
CDR3: CATLGIGGYTF
DNA: TGTGCCACCCTGGGGATCGGTGGCTACACCTTC

V: TRBV7-9
J: TRBJ2-7
D: -
size: -
CDR3: CASSSPAYSYNEQYF
DNA: TGTGCCAGCAGCTCGCCGGCATATTCCTACAATGAGCAGTACTTC

V: TRBV25-1
J: TRBJ2-1
D: TRBD2
size: few
CDR3: CASRSTSVDEQFF
DNA: TGTGCCAGCAGGTCGACTAGCGTCGATGAGCAGTTCTTC

V: TRBV12-3/TRBV12-4
J: TRBJ1-2
D: TRBD1
size: many
CDR3: CASSFGTGGYGYTF
DNA: TGTGCCAGCAGTTTTGGGACAGGGGGCTATGGCTACACCTTC

V: TRBV6-2/TRBV6-3
J: TRBJ2-6
D: -
size: many
CDR3: CASSYGVMGSGANVLTF
DNA: TGTGCCAGCAGTTACGGGGTCATGGGCTCTGGGGCCAACGTCCTGACTTTC

V: TRBV9
J: TRBJ2-3
D: -
size: -
CDR3: CASSSRWTASTDTQYF
DNA: TGTGCCAGCAGCTCAAGATGGACAGCTAGCACAGATACGCAGTATTTT

V: TRBV5-6
J: TRBJ2-7
D: TRBD2
size: -
CDR3: CASSSPGGGLEQYF
DNA: TGTGCCAGCAGCTCGCCGGGAGGGGGACTGGAGCAGTACTTC

V: TRBV20-1
J: TRBJ2-7
D: -
size: -
CDR3: CSAHPVQGRYEQYF
DNA: TGCAGTGCTCATCCCGTTCAAGGGCGCTACGAGCAGTACTTC

V: TRBV29-1
J: TRBJ2-3
D: TRBD2
size: -
CDR3: CSVEATPSGGFTDTQYF
DNA: TGCAGCGTTGAAGCTACACCTAGCGGGGGATTCACAGATACGCAGTATTTT

V: TRBV28
J: TRBJ1-2
D: -
size: -
CDR3: CASSLRRASYGYTF
DNA: TGTGCCAGCAGTTTACGAAGAGCCTCCTATGGCTACACCTTC

V: TRBV4-1
J: TRBJ2-7
D: TRBD2
size: few
CDR3: CASSLSRTSGGQVEQYF
DNA: TGCGCCAGCAGCCTTTCCAGGACTAGCGGGGGCCAGGTCGAGCAGTACTTC

V: TRBV16
J: TRBJ2-1
D: -
size: few
CDR3: CASSRGHNNEQFF
DNA: TGTGCCAGCAGTCGGGGACACAACAATGAGCAGTTCTTC

V: TRBV12-3/TRBV12-4
J: TRBJ1-6
D: -
size: -
CDR3: CASSLRQAGNSPFHF
DNA: TGTGCCAGCAGTTTGAGGCAGGCAGGGAATTCACCCTTCCACTTT

V: TRBV12-3/TRBV12-4
J: TRBJ2-1
D: -
size: -
CDR3: CASSLALSNEQFF
DNA: TGTGCCAGCAGTTTAGCGCTTAGCAATGAGCAGTTCTTC

V: TRBV4-2
J: TRBJ2-3
D: TRBD1
size: -
CDR3: CASSQEPGQGDTQYF
DNA: TGTGCCAGCAGCCAAGAACCAGGACAGGGGGATACGCAGTATTTT

V: TRBV20-1
J: TRBJ2-7
D: -
size: -
CDR3: CSARSSTSPYEQYF
DNA: TGCAGTGCTAGATCGTCGACTAGTCCCTACGAGCAGTACTTC

V: TRBV7-9
J: TRBJ2-1
D: -
size: few
CDR3: CASSLSWNEQFF
DNA: TGTGCCAGCAGCTTATCTTGGAATGAGCAGTTCTTC

V: TRBV7-9
J: TRBJ2-7
D: -
size: -
CDR3: CASSRRDEQYF
DNA: TGTGCCAGCAGCCGGAGGGACGAGCAGTACTTC

V: TRBV6-5
J: TRBJ2-1
D: -
size: -
CDR3: CASSYPTAGQANEQFF
DNA: TGTGCCAGCAGTTACCCCACGGCAGGGCAAGCGAATGAGCAGTTCTTC